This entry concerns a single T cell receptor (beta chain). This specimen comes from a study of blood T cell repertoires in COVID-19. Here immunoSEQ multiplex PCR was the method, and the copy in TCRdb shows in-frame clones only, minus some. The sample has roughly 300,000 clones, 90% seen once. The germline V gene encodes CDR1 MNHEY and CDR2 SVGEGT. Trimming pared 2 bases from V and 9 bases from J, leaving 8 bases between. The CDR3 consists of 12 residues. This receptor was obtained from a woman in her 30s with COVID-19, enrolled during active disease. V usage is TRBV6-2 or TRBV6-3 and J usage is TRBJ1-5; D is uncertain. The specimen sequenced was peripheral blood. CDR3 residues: CASSYSGRPQHF. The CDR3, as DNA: TGTGCCAGCAGTTACAGCGGTAGGCCCCAGCATTTT.